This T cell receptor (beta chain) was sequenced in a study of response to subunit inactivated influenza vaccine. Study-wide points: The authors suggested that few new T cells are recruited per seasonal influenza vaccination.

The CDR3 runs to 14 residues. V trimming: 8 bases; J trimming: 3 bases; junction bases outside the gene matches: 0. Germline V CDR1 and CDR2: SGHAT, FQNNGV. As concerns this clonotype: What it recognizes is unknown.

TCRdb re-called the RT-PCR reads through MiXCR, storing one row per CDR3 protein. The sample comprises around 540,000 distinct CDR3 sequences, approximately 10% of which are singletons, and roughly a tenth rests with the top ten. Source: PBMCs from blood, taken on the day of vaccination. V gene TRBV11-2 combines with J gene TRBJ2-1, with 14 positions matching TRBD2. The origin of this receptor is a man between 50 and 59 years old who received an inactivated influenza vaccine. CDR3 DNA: TGTGCCAGCGGGACTAGCGGGAGCTACAATGAGCAGTTCTTC. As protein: CASGTSGSYNEQFF.